Following are 29 T cell receptor beta chains from one sample sequenced in a study of shared clonotypes between healthy human individuals. TCRdb's copy holds only in-frame clones and misses some; the assay was immunoSEQ multiplex PCR. Here the sample spans roughly 590,000 clones, 95% to 96% being singletons. CD8 cells regarded as naive lacked CD45RO, were positively chosen for CCR7, and omitted terminally differentiated effector memory CD45RA+ cells. Sample: naive CD8+ T cells sorted from blood. The receptor set was obtained from a woman in her twenties or thirties in good health.

The CDR3 loop is CASSLASNNEQFF. The CDR3 nucleotides read TGTGCCAGCAGTTTGGCCAGCAACAATGAGCAGTTCTTC. This chain uses TRBV27 with TRBJ2-1; D gene unclear. The CDR3 runs to 13 residues. V was cut by 3 bases and J by 5 bases, with 8 bases left in between. Germline V lookup: CDR1 MNHEY, CDR2 SMNVEV (reference sequence).

Points on this clone: The same CDR3 arises from other DNA sequences in this sample as well. J is TRBJ2-7 and V is TRBV27; TRBD2 agrees at 9 bases. Trimming removed 3 bases from V and 0 bases from J; junction bases left unmatched: 0. Germline values: CDR1 MNHEY, CDR2 SMNVEV (reference sequence). The CDR3 has 14 residues. The CDR3 nucleotides read TGTGCCAGCAGTTTGCGGGAGGGCTCCTACGAGCAGTACTTC. Amino acids: CASSLREGSYEQYF.

J is TRBJ2-4 and V is TRBV15, with 9 positions matching TRBD1. This CDR3 spans 16 amino acids. CDR1 and CDR2 from the germline V gene are LNHNV and YYDKDF (reference sequence). V shed 2 bases, J shed 4 bases, and the junction held 6 bases outside the gene matches. This chain's CDR3 is CATSRRRDREKNIQYF. DNA of the CDR3: TGTGCCACCAGCAGAAGAAGGGACAGGGAGAAAAACATTCAGTACTTC.

V is TRBV28 and J is TRBJ2-1; possibly TRBD1 for D (6 bases). Trimming took 4 bases from V and 2 from J, leaving 15 bases between them. The CDR3 runs 16 residues. Germline V gene data show CDR1 as MDHEN and CDR2 as SYDVKM. CDR3 DNA sequence: TGTGCCAGCAGTTCGGGCCCAGGGGATACCTACAATGAGCAGTTCTTC. It encodes CASSSGPGDTYNEQFF.

The chain joins TRBV2 to TRBJ2-1, with D unresolved. CDR3 length equals 12 residues. Trimming took 10 bases from V and 14 from J, leaving 21 bases between them. CDR1 is SNHLY and CDR2 is FYNNEI in the germline V gene. The chain's CDR3 is CANNLELPLKFF. CDR3 sequence (DNA): TGTGCCAATAACCTTGAACTCCCTTTAAAGTTCTTC.

As to this clone: A much larger clone sits a single nucleotide away, making a read error possible. Other DNA sequences in this sample translate to the same CDR3. V and J are TRBV19 and TRBJ2-5; 11 bases are a match to TRBD1. The DNA end is a closer match to TRBJ2-7, so the J assignment may be wrong. This CDR3 is built from 14 residues. Germline-derived CDR1 and CDR2 are LNHDA and SQIVND (reference sequence). Written as DNA, the CDR3 is TGTGCCAGTAGTGCCGGGACAGGGGGATACGAGCAGTACTTC. Encoded protein: CASSAGTGGYEQYF.

This chain joins TRBV27 and TRBJ1-2, with TRBD1 matching 12 bases. Losses at the gene ends were 5 bases for V and 5 bases for J; bases not matched to a gene: 6. CDR1 MNHEY and CDR2 SMNVEV come from the germline V gene (reference sequence). The CDR3 loop spans 15 amino acids. The CDR3 is CASSEGTGGWYGYTF. As DNA, the CDR3 is TGTGCCAGCAGTGAAGGGACAGGGGGCTGGTATGGCTACACCTTC.

The chain employs TRBV7-9 and TRBJ2-7, with 10 bases lining up with TRBD2. Germline V gene data show CDR1 as SEHNR and CDR2 as FQNEAQ (reference sequence). CDR3 size: 15 residues. Losses at the gene ends were 2 bases for V and 3 bases for J; bases not matched to a gene: 4. The CDR3 nucleotides are TGTGCCAGCAGCTTACCGGGGACTAGCGACTACGAGCAGTACTTC. Residues: CASSLPGTSDYEQYF.

About this clone itself: A read error may account for a junction end that differs from germline. The J gene is TRBJ1-5, the V gene TRBV28; TRBD1 might be the D (5 bases). Germline V gene data show CDR1 as MDHEN and CDR2 as SYDVKM. The CDR3 is 15 amino acids. CDR3 in amino acids: CAGSLTSRGNQPQHF. The CDR3 DNA follows: TGTGCCGGCAGTTTAACCTCCAGGGGCAATCAGCCCCAGCATTTT.

The chain is built from TRBV28 and TRBJ2-3, with 8 bases fitting TRBD2. This CDR3 has 16 amino acids. Germline loops: CDR1 MDHEN, CDR2 SYDVKM. Unmatched junction bases numbered 9, after V lost 3 bases and J lost 4 bases. The CDR3, as DNA: TGTGCCAGCAGTTTTTCGGCGGGAGGCGAGGCAGATACGCAGTATTTT. Its translation: CASSFSAGGEADTQYF.

The chain recombines TRBV7-7 with TRBJ2-5; 10 bases align to TRBD1. TRBJ2-7 explains the end of the DNA better; the J call may be wrong. The CDR3 has 14 residues. From germline, CDR1 is SSHAT and CDR2 FNYEAQ (reference sequence). CDR3 in amino acids: CASSSGTGDHEQYF. DNA for the CDR3: TGTGCCAGCAGCTCAGGGACAGGGGACCACGAGCAGTACTTC.

The rearrangement joins TRBV28 to TRBJ2-3; D not certain. Trimming removed 2 bases from V and 1 base from J, with 10 bases in between. This CDR3 spans 15 amino acids. Germline CDR1 is MDHEN and CDR2 is SYDVKM. CDR3 sequence: CASSLGLPRTDTQYF. The DNA for the CDR3 is TGTGCCAGCAGTTTAGGTCTTCCTCGCACAGATACGCAGTATTTT.

This clone was seen only once. The chain employs TRBV29-1 and TRBJ2-7; 9 nucleotides align to TRBD1. The CDR3 sequence is 14 residues long. The germline CDR1 and CDR2 sequences are SQVTM and ANQGSEA. Germline trimming cut 6 bases from V and 6 bases from J; bases unmatched to any gene: 12. The CDR3 sequence: CSVVAGTGMSEQYF. CDR3 coding DNA: TGCAGCGTCGTGGCCGGGACAGGGATGAGCGAGCAGTACTTC.

The chain is built from TRBV30 and TRBJ2-1, with 9 bases that match TRBD2. This CDR3 comprises 16 residues. V was pared by 5 bases and J by 7 bases, with 15 bases of the junction left unmatched. The V gene's germline CDR1 is GTSNPN and CDR2 SVGIG (reference sequence). CDR3 DNA: TGTGCCTGGGTCGTAGCGGGGGAAAGGAACGAGAATGAGCAGTTCTTC. The encoded protein is CAWVVAGERNENEQFF.

Notes on this clone: Other DNA sequences in this sample translate to the same CDR3. The chain links TRBV11-3 to TRBJ2-7; TRBD2 matches 7 bases. The CDR3 covers 13 residues. CDR1 and CDR2 (germline): SGHNT, YENEEA. V was pared by 1 base and J by 3 bases, with 0 bases of the junction left unmatched. Written as DNA, the CDR3 is TGTGCCAGCAGCTTAGGCGGGGGCTACGAGCAGTACTTC. Translating gives CASSLGGGYEQYF.

The V call is TRBV25-1, the J call TRBJ2-1; D is undetermined. Germline V gene data show CDR1 as MGHDK and CDR2 as SYGVNS. Trimming took 2 bases from V and 0 from J, leaving 11 bases between them. The CDR3 loop spans 16 amino acids. The CDR3 nucleotides are TGTGCCAGCAGTGAACCTTTCCGTATCTCCTACAATGAGCAGTTCTTC. It specifies CASSEPFRISYNEQFF.

V and J are TRBV6-5 and TRBJ2-7; 10 bases are shared with TRBD1. CDR3 size: 16 residues. CDR1 is MNHEY and CDR2 is SVGAGI in the germline V gene. J gave up 7 bases and V 2 bases, and 11 bases lay outside the gene matches. CDR3 in amino acids: CASSYASGTGVDEQYF. The CDR3 DNA sequence: TGTGCCAGCAGTTACGCCTCCGGGACAGGGGTTGATGAGCAGTACTTC.

The rearrangement uses TRBV15 and TRBJ1-5; TRBD1 is a possible D gene (5 bases). Looked up from germline, CDR1 is LNHNV and CDR2 is YYDKDF (reference sequence). Trimming left V 3 bases short and J 2 bases short, with 17 bases between. The CDR3 has 17 amino acids. The CDR3 nucleotides are TGTGCCACCAGCAGTACATTATGGCAGGGTGGCAATCAGCCCCAGCATTTT. Protein product: CATSSTLWQGGNQPQHF.

The CDR3 coding sequence is TGTGCCAGCAGTGAATCCCTTGGACGGGAATCCTACGAGCAGTACTTC. This sequence encodes CASSESLGRESYEQYF. V is TRBV6-1 and J is TRBJ2-7, with TRBD2 as a possible D gene (5 bases). CDR1 is MNHNS and CDR2 is SASEGT in the germline V gene. V was pared by 2 bases and J by 1 base, with 15 bases between. This CDR3 comprises 16 residues.

In DNA, the CDR3 is TGTGCCAGCAGCCACGACTGGGTGCAGTTCTTC. This sequence encodes CASSHDWVQFF. The chain combines TRBV7-6 with TRBJ2-1; no clear D gene. CDR3 length equals 11 residues. Trimming stripped 5 bases from V and 12 bases from J, with 11 bases between. From germline, CDR1 is SGHVS and CDR2 FNYEAQ.

For this clone: The same CDR3 can be traced to other DNA sequences in this sample. The V gene is TRBV27, the J gene TRBJ2-7; D remains ambiguous. CDR3 length: 13 amino acids. V lost 3 bases to trimming and J lost 2 bases, with 8 bases between them. Germline CDR1 MNHEY, CDR2 SMNVEV (reference sequence). CDR3 in amino acids: CASSFGLAYEQYF. The CDR3 DNA is TGTGCCAGCAGTTTCGGGCTAGCCTACGAGCAGTACTTC.

J is TRBJ2-1 and V is TRBV27; the match to TRBD1 covers 8 bases. There are 15 residues in the CDR3. Germline V gene data show CDR1 as MNHEY and CDR2 as SMNVEV (reference sequence). V dropped 5 bases and J dropped 6; count of bases not matched to a gene: 9. CDR3 sequence reads: CASSAGTGGFNEQFF. CDR3 sequence (DNA): TGTGCCAGCAGTGCCGGGACAGGAGGGTTCAATGAGCAGTTCTTC.

Notes on this clone: The junction departs from the called germline gene at one end, perhaps through a read error. The V gene is TRBV27, the J gene TRBJ2-7; a weak D match, TRBD2 (7 bases). CDR3 length: 12 residues. Germline values: CDR1 MNHEY, CDR2 SMNVEV (reference sequence). This chain's CDR3 is CASSPGGYKQYF. CDR3 DNA sequence: TGTGCCAGCAGTCCGGGGGGCTACAAGCAGTACTTC.

The chain carries TRBV11-2 and TRBJ1-3; D unclear. The CDR3 sequence is 12 residues long. CDR1 SGHAT and CDR2 FQNNGV come from the germline V gene. V lost 4 bases and J lost 7, with 8 bases in between. CDR3: CASSSLRNTIYF. The CDR3 nucleotides are TGTGCCAGCAGCTCCCTACGTAACACCATATATTTT.

The rearrangement links TRBV25-1 to TRBJ2-1; D is ambiguous. The V end lost 4 bases, the J end lost 7 bases, and 5 bases lay between the germline ends. The CDR3 length is 11 residues. Germline values: CDR1 MGHDK, CDR2 SYGVNS. The CDR3 DNA reads as TGTGCCAGCAGTGTTCTGAATGAGCAGTTCTTC. Translating gives CASSVLNEQFF. Supplemented by reference TRBV25-1 and TRBJ2-1, the full variable domain reads EADIYQTPRYLVIGTGKKITLECSQTMGHDKMYWYQQDPGMELHLIHYSYGVNSTEKGDLSSESTVSRIRTEHFPLTLESARPSHTSQYLCASSVLNEQFFGPGTRLTVL.

The rearrangement links TRBV15 to TRBJ2-1; 10 bases match TRBD2. The CDR3 is made up of 16 amino acids. Trimming took 0 bases from V and 9 from J; bases not matched to a gene: 8. The germline gives CDR1 LNHNV, CDR2 YYDKDF (reference sequence). This chain's CDR3 is CATSRDTLAGEVEQFF. The CDR3, as DNA: TGTGCCACCAGCAGAGATACCCTAGCGGGAGAGGTTGAGCAGTTCTTC.

This clone was detected once. The genes are TRBV5-8 and TRBJ1-4, with 7 bases that match TRBD1. Germline V gives CDR1 SGHTS, CDR2 YDEGEE. The length of the CDR3 is 17 residues. The trim removed 4 bases at V and 0 bases at J, leaving 9 bases unmatched. The CDR3 nucleotides are TGTGCCAGCAGCCCCCTACAGGGGTCTGCAACTAATGAAAAACTGTTTTTT. Its protein is CASSPLQGSATNEKLFF.

This clone was detected a few times. At the DNA level, this CDR3 is encoded by other sequences in the same sample as well. The chain couples TRBV27 to TRBJ1-1; a possible D gene is TRBD1 (5 bases). Germline CDR1 and CDR2: MNHEY and SMNVEV (reference sequence). The CDR3 spans 13 residues. V was shortened by 5 bases and J by 1 base, with 8 bases between the two germline ends. CDR3 protein: CASSPTGNTEAFF. The CDR3 DNA sequence: TGTGCCAGCAGTCCCACAGGGAACACTGAAGCTTTCTTT.

V is TRBV6-1 and J is TRBJ2-7; D might be TRBD2 (6 bases). With 1 base removed from V and 3 bases from J, the gap between germline ends came to 13 bases. Germline V gene data show CDR1 as MNHNS and CDR2 as SASEGT. This CDR3 has 15 residues. The CDR3 bases are TGTGCCAGCAGTGAAGGGCCTAGCGTGAACTACGAGCAGTACTTC. Amino acids: CASSEGPSVNYEQYF.